These 17 T cell receptor beta chains share one sample of origin, sequenced in a study of cytomegalovirus exposure and HLA in healthy donors. The PCR had 60 Vbeta and 13 Jbeta primers. The data were produced by immunoSEQ multiplex PCR, yet TCRdb's version contains in-frame clones alone and is incomplete. The sample has over 100,000 clones, around 83% seen once. Sequencing input: PBMCs. These receptor sequences come from a woman aged 45-65 years in good health and CMV-seropositive.

This chain links TRBV2 with TRBJ2-3, with unresolved D. This CDR3 comprises 11 residues. Trimming took off 7 bases at V and 6 bases at J, with 8 bases between the two ends. Germline V lookup: CDR1 SNHLY, CDR2 FYNNEI. The CDR3 reads CASTVGDTQYF. The DNA for the CDR3 is TGTGCCAGCACCGTCGGGGATACGCAGTATTTT.

The chain combines TRBV9 with TRBJ1-2; TRBD1 might be the D (6 bases). Germline assignment: CDR1 SGDLS and CDR2 YYNGEE. This CDR3 is 15 amino acids long. Trimming took off 3 bases at V and 0 bases at J, with 12 bases between the two ends. The CDR3 region is CASSGRTDTNYGYTF. CDR3 coding DNA: TGTGCCAGCAGCGGCCGGACAGACACTAACTATGGCTACACCTTC.

The chain employs TRBV14 and TRBJ2-5, with 7 bases matching TRBD1. With V trimmed by 5 bases and J by 2 bases, 11 bases remained unmatched. Germline CDR1 and CDR2: SGHDN and FVKESK. The length of the CDR3 is 16 residues. CDR3 sequence reads: CASSSGGTALQETQYF. DNA of the CDR3: TGTGCCAGCAGCTCCGGTGGGACAGCCTTACAAGAGACCCAGTACTTC.

V usage is TRBV4-1 and J usage is TRBJ2-1; 7 bases align to TRBD1. Trimming at V came to 3 bases and at J to 15 bases, leaving 8 bases not matched to a gene. Germline values: CDR1 MGHRA, CDR2 YSYEKL. This CDR3 region has 12 residues. DNA for the CDR3: TGCGCCAGCAGCCATCCCCGGGACAGTTTGTTCTTC. Its protein product is CASSHPRDSLFF.

This chain uses TRBV15 with TRBJ2-5, with 8 bases lining up with TRBD1. CDR1 and CDR2 (germline): LNHNV, YYDKDF (reference sequence). The CDR3 totals 17 residues. The ends lost 0 bases at V and 5 bases at J; junction bases unmatched: 11. The CDR3 bases are TGTGCCACCAGCAGAGATTCGGACAGGGCATCGTTGGAGACCCAGTACTTC. Its protein is CATSRDSDRASLETQYF.

This clone was picked up a small number of times. The chain has TRBV11-1 and TRBJ2-7, with 7 bases fitting TRBD1. CDR1 and CDR2 (germline): SGHAT, FQDESV (reference sequence). CDR3 size: 18 residues. The junction had 13 bases not matched to a gene; V was cut back by 0 bases and J by 2 bases. CDR3: CASSLAIGVGDSPYEQYF. The CDR3 coding sequence is TGTGCCAGCAGCTTAGCGATTGGTGTGGGGGACAGCCCCTACGAGCAGTACTTC.

This chain uses TRBV14 with TRBJ2-2; D remains unclear. In germline, CDR1 is SGHDN, CDR2 FVKESK. CDR3 length: 13 amino acids. V was trimmed by 1 base and J by 4 bases, leaving 4 bases between them. CDR3 sequence reads: CASSQGITGELFF. As DNA, the CDR3 is TGTGCCAGCAGCCAAGGTATCACCGGGGAGCTGTTTTTT.

This clone was detected a few times. This rearrangement joins TRBV19 to TRBJ2-7; D perhaps matches TRBD1 (5 bases). V lost 2 bases and J 3 bases, leaving 11 bases between the germline ends. Germline V gives CDR1 LNHDA, CDR2 SQIVND (reference sequence). The CDR3 consists of 14 residues. CDR3 region: CASSILPGNYEQYF. The CDR3 region has the DNA TGTGCCAGTAGTATATTGCCAGGGAACTACGAGCAGTACTTC.

This clone appeared a single time. The chain joins TRBV28 to TRBJ1-6, with 8 bases fitting TRBD1. This CDR3 spans 14 amino acids. Looked up from germline, CDR1 is MDHEN and CDR2 is SYDVKM. Unmatched junction bases numbered 12, after V lost 10 bases and J lost 10 bases. For the CDR3, the DNA is TGTGCCACCCGGGCGGGACAGGCCGTATCACCCCTCCACTTT. Translation gives CATRAGQAVSPLHF.

This clone was observed a handful of times. The rearrangement links TRBV7-2 to TRBJ1-1; 10 positions agree with TRBD1. Germline V gives CDR1 SGHTA, CDR2 FQGNSA. The CDR3 runs 15 residues. J was trimmed by 3 bases and V by 4 bases; bases with no gene match: 5. CDR3 sequence: CASSSGTGEYTEAFF. The CDR3 DNA sequence: TGTGCCAGCAGCTCCGGGACAGGGGAGTACACTGAAGCTTTCTTT.

The rearrangement joins TRBV4-1 to TRBJ2-7; 10 nucleotides align to TRBD2. J lost 5 bases, V lost 0 bases, and 13 bases had no gene match. From germline, CDR1 is MGHRA and CDR2 YSYEKL. The CDR3 consists of 18 residues. This CDR3 reads CASSQDQSGGLAVNEQYF. CDR3 nucleotide sequence: TGCGCCAGCAGCCAAGATCAGAGTGGAGGACTAGCGGTAAACGAGCAGTACTTC.

The chain combines TRBV5-1 with TRBJ2-4; 7 nucleotides line up with TRBD1. J was trimmed by 12 bases and V by 4 bases; bases with no gene match: 10. The CDR3 is 13 residues long. The germline V gene has CDR1 SGHRS and CDR2 YFSETQ. The CDR3 sequence is CASSTTGVGSQYF. CDR3 bases: TGCGCCAGCAGCACCACAGGGGTTGGGAGTCAGTACTTC.

The V gene is TRBV11-2, the J gene TRBJ2-6; maybe TRBD1 (6 bases). This CDR3 has 15 residues. The germline gives CDR1 SGHAT, CDR2 FQNNGV. Between the trimmed V and J ends, which lost 4 bases and 1 base, there was a span of 8 bases. In DNA, the CDR3 is TGTGCCAGCAGCTATACAGGGTCTGGGGCCAACGTCCTGACTTTC. This codes for CASSYTGSGANVLTF.

This chain joins TRBV9 and TRBJ1-4; TRBD1 might be the D (5 bases). The CDR3 extends over 15 amino acids. Trimming pared 3 bases from V and 6 bases from J, leaving 15 bases between. Germline V CDR1 and CDR2: SGDLS, YYNGEE. CDR3 bases: TGTGCCAGCAGCGGCTATGGGCTCAGGGATGAAAAACTGTTTTTT. Amino acids: CASSGYGLRDEKLFF.

The rearrangement uses TRBV6-1 and TRBJ1-5; 10 nucleotides match TRBD1. J gave up 6 bases and V 4 bases, and 9 bases lay outside the gene matches. The CDR3 has 16 amino acids. Germline CDR1 and CDR2: MNHNS and SASEGT. The chain's CDR3 is CASSGYRDRGRQPQHF. The CDR3 region has the DNA TGTGCCAGCAGTGGCTACCGGGACAGGGGCCGTCAGCCCCAGCATTTT.

The genes are TRBV19 and TRBJ1-1; TRBD1 aligns across 8 bases. This CDR3 spans 14 amino acids. Germline V gene lookup returns CDR1 LNHDA and CDR2 SQIVND (reference sequence). V shed 2 bases and J 5 bases; nucleotides not matched to a gene: 4. CDR3 amino acids: CASSIQGASTEAFF. CDR3 DNA sequence: TGTGCCAGTAGTATACAGGGGGCAAGTACTGAAGCTTTCTTT.

The rearrangement joins TRBV5-4 to TRBJ1-2, with D possibly being TRBD1 (5 bases). The ends were cut back, 1 base at V and 4 bases at J, with 14 bases in the middle. Germline V gives CDR1 SGHNT, CDR2 YYREEE (reference sequence). There are 15 residues in the CDR3. The CDR3 is CASSLRDRTSYGYTF. The DNA for the CDR3 is TGTGCCAGCAGCTTGAGAGACAGAACAAGCTATGGCTACACCTTC.